The 17 T cell receptor beta chains in this list originate from one sample, sequenced in a study of shared clonotypes between healthy human individuals. Only in-frame clones appear in the TCRdb table, and some are missing; sequencing was by immunoSEQ multiplex PCR. The profile shows about 580,000 clones, 98% of them singletons. The naive CD8 fraction comprised CD45RO-negative cells positively selected for CCR7 and excluded terminally differentiated effector memory CD45RA+ cells. The sample comprised naive CD8+ T cells sorted from blood. The receptors come from a man aged 25 to 45 in good health.

The chain carries TRBV27 and TRBJ2-7; possibly TRBD2 for D (6 bases). Trimming took 0 bases from V and 3 from J, leaving 15 bases between them. This CDR3 spans 16 amino acids. Germline V gives CDR1 MNHEY, CDR2 SMNVEV (reference sequence). CDR3 sequence reads: CASSLSSGELVYEQYF. The CDR3 nucleotides are TGTGCCAGCAGTTTATCTTCGGGGGAATTAGTCTACGAGCAGTACTTC.

This chain links TRBV4-3 with TRBJ2-1; 8 bases fit TRBD2. V gave up 1 base and J gave up 12 bases; unmatched junction bases: 14. The length of the CDR3 is 16 residues. Germline values: CDR1 LGHNA, CDR2 YSLEER. The CDR3: CASSQGLGLGVRGQFF. For the CDR3, the DNA is TGCGCCAGCAGCCAAGGCCTGGGACTAGGGGTGAGAGGGCAGTTCTTC.

The chain joins TRBV18 to TRBJ2-7, with unresolved D. Germline CDR1 is KGHSH and CDR2 is LQKENI. The CDR3 sequence is 13 residues long. Trimming took off 3 bases at V and 3 bases at J, with 9 bases between the two ends. CDR3 bases: TGTGCCAGCTCACCGGCTCGATTCTACGAGCAGTACTTC. Translation: CASSPARFYEQYF.

The CDR3 region is CASMWQMNTEAFF. The CDR3 region has the DNA TGTGCCAGTATGTGGCAGATGAACACTGAAGCTTTCTTT. V is TRBV19 and J is TRBJ1-1; D is undetermined. CDR3 size: 13 residues. CDR1 is LNHDA and CDR2 is SQIVND in the germline V gene (reference sequence). Trimming stripped 7 bases from V and 0 bases from J, with 9 bases between.

A single count supports this clone. The rearrangement joins TRBV2 to TRBJ2-2, with D unresolved. The CDR3 contains 15 residues. V lost 11 bases to trimming and J lost 0 bases, with 16 bases between them. Germline loops: CDR1 SNHLY, CDR2 FYNNEI. The CDR3 region is CASRGYAANTGELFF. DNA for the CDR3: TGTGCCTCCAGAGGTTATGCCGCGAACACCGGGGAGCTGTTTTTT.

V usage is TRBV7-3 and J usage is TRBJ2-1; a weak D match, TRBD2 (6 bases). Germline V gives CDR1 SGHTA, CDR2 FQGTGA. The CDR3 is 15 residues long. The ends were cut back, 1 base at V and 5 bases at J, with 12 bases in the middle. The chain's CDR3 is CASSLISAGNNEQFF. CDR3 bases: TGTGCCAGCAGCTTAATTTCTGCGGGGAACAATGAGCAGTTCTTC.

The rearrangement joins TRBV7-6 to TRBJ2-7, with 8 bases identical to TRBD2. This CDR3 spans 16 amino acids. Germline CDR1 is SGHVS and CDR2 is FNYEAQ. V was clipped by 1 base and J by 5 bases; unmatched bases: 10. CDR3 region: CASSLEWAGGRNEQYF. DNA of the CDR3: TGTGCCAGCAGCTTAGAGTGGGCGGGGGGCCGCAACGAGCAGTACTTC.

The chain is built from TRBV5-6 and TRBJ2-3, with D unclear. The ends were cut back, 1 base at V and 6 bases at J, with 3 bases in the middle. The V gene's germline CDR1 is SGHDT and CDR2 YYEEEE. This CDR3 is built from 11 residues. CDR3 protein: CASSLIDTQYF. Here the CDR3 DNA reads TGTGCCAGCAGCTTGATTGATACGCAGTATTTT. Variable domain in full (rest from reference TRBV5-6 and TRBJ2-3): DAGVTQSPTHLIKTRGQQVTLRCSPKSGHDTVSWYQQALGQGPQFIFQYYEEEERQRGNFPDRFSGHQFPNYSSELNVNALLLGDSALYLCASSLIDTQYFGPGTRLTVL.

The chain recombines TRBV7-3 with TRBJ2-6; 7 bases are a match to TRBD1. The CDR3 sequence is 16 residues long. Germline trimming cut 5 bases from V and 0 bases from J; bases unmatched to any gene: 4. CDR1 is SGHTA and CDR2 is FQGTGA in the germline V gene. CDR3 in amino acids: CASSPGTASGANVLTF. The CDR3 coding sequence is TGTGCCAGCAGCCCCGGGACAGCCTCTGGGGCCAACGTCCTGACTTTC. Using reference TRBV7-3 and TRBJ2-6 for the parts outside the CDR3, the full variable domain is GAGVSQTPSNKVTEKGKYVELRCDPISGHTALYWYRQSLGQGPEFLIYFQGTGAADDSGLPNDRFFAVRPEGSVSTLKIQRTERGDSAVYLCASSPGTASGANVLTFGAGSRLTVL.

The chain uses TRBV5-1 and TRBJ2-1, with TRBD2 matching 11 bases. This CDR3 spans 15 amino acids. With V trimmed by 4 bases and J by 7 bases, 7 bases remained unmatched. Germline assignment: CDR1 SGHRS and CDR2 YFSETQ. The DNA for the CDR3 is TGCGCCAGCAGCCTGGGACTAGCGGACCAGAATGAGCAGTTCTTC. It codes for CASSLGLADQNEQFF.

The chain combines TRBV4-1 with TRBJ2-5; TRBD2 agrees at 10 bases. Germline CDR1 MGHRA, CDR2 YSYEKL. The CDR3 runs to 15 residues. J was trimmed by 4 bases and V by 2 bases; bases with no gene match: 4. In nucleotides, the CDR3 is TGCGCCAGCAGCCAACTAGCGGGAGTCCCAGAGACCCAGTACTTC. Encoded protein: CASSQLAGVPETQYF.

As DNA, the CDR3 is TGCGCCAGCAGCCCAGATACCGGGACAGGGGATGGCTACACCTTC. Protein: CASSPDTGTGDGYTF. The V gene is TRBV4-1, the J gene TRBJ1-2; 10 bases agree with TRBD1. Germline V gene lookup returns CDR1 MGHRA and CDR2 YSYEKL. J lost 6 bases, V lost 4 bases, and 8 bases had no gene match. The CDR3 runs to 15 residues.

This clone was seen just once. The V and J genes are TRBV29-1 and TRBJ2-5, with D unclear. CDR1 is SQVTM, CDR2 ANQGSEA, per germline. Trimming removed 3 bases from V and 2 bases from J, with 10 bases in between. The CDR3 covers 13 residues. The CDR3 DNA sequence: TGCAGCGTTGAGGCTAGTTGGCAAGAGACCCAGTACTTC. Its protein product is CSVEASWQETQYF.

J is TRBJ2-1 and V is TRBV5-8, with a weak D call TRBD2 (6 bases). Trimming took off 0 bases at V and 14 bases at J, with 15 bases between the two ends. CDR1 and CDR2 (germline): SGHTS, YDEGEE. This CDR3 has 13 amino acids. CDR3 protein: CASSLEGGRSEFF. CDR3 nucleotides: TGTGCCAGCAGCTTGGAAGGAGGGAGGTCGGAGTTCTTC.

To note about this clone: Different DNA sequences within this sample yield the same CDR3. V gene TRBV7-9 combines with J gene TRBJ2-7, with 10 bases matching TRBD2. This CDR3 is built from 15 residues. Germline V lookup: CDR1 SEHNR, CDR2 FQNEAQ (reference sequence). The ends lost 1 base at V and 2 bases at J; junction bases unmatched: 2. CDR3 nucleotide sequence: TGTGCCAGCAGCTTAGGTACTAGCGGGACCTACGAGCAGTACTTC. Residues: CASSLGTSGTYEQYF.

This chain connects TRBV29-1 to TRBJ2-7; 8 bases match TRBD1. The V segment lost 6 bases and the J segment 6 bases; nucleotides outside the gene matches: 13. CDR3 length: 14 amino acids. Per germline, CDR1 SQVTM and CDR2 ANQGSEA. Here the CDR3 reads CSVITGTGEAEQYF. The DNA of the CDR3 is TGCAGCGTGATCACCGGGACAGGTGAGGCCGAGCAGTACTTC.

The V gene is TRBV28, the J gene TRBJ2-7; D is ambiguous. This CDR3 contains 14 residues. Germline values: CDR1 MDHEN, CDR2 SYDVKM. The CDR3 is CAATTPGVSYEQYF. CDR3 DNA: TGTGCAGCGACGACCCCGGGTGTCTCCTACGAGCAGTACTTC.